This TCR beta chain was recorded in a study of blood T cell repertoires in COVID-19. This clone has just a few counts. The CDR3 contains 14 residues. The V end lost 0 bases, the J end lost 4 bases, and 9 bases lay between the germline ends. CDR1 LGHDT and CDR2 YNNKEL come from the germline V gene (reference sequence). Clones were read by immunoSEQ multiplex PCR, and TCRdb kept only the in-frame ones, dropping some. Counted here are approximately 360,000 clones, roughly nine tenths occurring once; the ten biggest clones make up 0.95% to 1.5%. This receptor was taken from a man aged 35-49 years with acute or convalescent COVID-19. Sequencing was done on a sample of peripheral blood. The chain combines TRBV3-1 (or the pseudogene TRBV3-2) with TRBJ1-2, with D perhaps TRBD1 (6 bases). CDR3 region: CASSQEQGIYGYTF. The DNA for the CDR3 is TGTGCCAGCAGCCAAGAACAGGGCATCTATGGCTACACCTTC.